This T cell receptor (beta chain) was recorded in a study of cytomegalovirus exposure and HLA in healthy donors. Points from the study as a whole: Rare TCR sequences dominated, though some public TCRs recurred in many donors. A later examination showed that TCR association rates differed by HLA locus, with DRB1 most and HLA-C fewest. The authors considered a cluster of highly shared sequence variants likely to be a sequencing artifact.

The PCR made use of 60 Vbeta and 13 Jbeta primers. Some clones are missing from TCRdb's copy, which holds only in-frame ones; the method was immunoSEQ multiplex PCR. In the table there are about 160,000 clones, about two thirds of which are singletons. This clone showed up just a few times. The antigen is unknown. The germline V gene has CDR1 MDHEN and CDR2 SYDVKM. With 2 bases removed from V and 9 bases from J, the gap between germline ends came to 10 bases. The CDR3 length is 12 residues. V usage is TRBV28 and J usage is TRBJ1-1; no definite D call. This receptor was identified in a woman under 40 in good health and CMV-seronegative. Sequenced: PBMCs. The CDR3 spells CASSLVRSKAFF. CDR3 nucleotides: TGTGCCAGCAGTTTAGTCAGGTCGAAAGCTTTCTTT. Full variable domain (rest looked up from reference TRBV28 and TRBJ1-1): DVKVTQSSRYLVKRTGEKVFLECVQDMDHENMFWYRQDPGLGLRLIYFSYDVKMKEKGDIPEGYSVSREKKERFSLILESASTNQTSMYLCASSLVRSKAFFGQGTRLTVV.